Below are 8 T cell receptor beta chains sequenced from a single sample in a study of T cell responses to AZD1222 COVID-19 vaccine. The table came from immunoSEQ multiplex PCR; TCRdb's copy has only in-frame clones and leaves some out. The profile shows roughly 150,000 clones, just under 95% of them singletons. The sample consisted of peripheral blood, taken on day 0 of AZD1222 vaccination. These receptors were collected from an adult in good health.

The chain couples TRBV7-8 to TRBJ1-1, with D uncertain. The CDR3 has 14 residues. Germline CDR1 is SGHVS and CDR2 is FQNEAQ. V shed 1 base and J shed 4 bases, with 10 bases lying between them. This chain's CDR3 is CASSLGGSFTEAFF. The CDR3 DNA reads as TGTGCCAGCAGCTTAGGAGGGAGCTTCACTGAAGCTTTCTTT.

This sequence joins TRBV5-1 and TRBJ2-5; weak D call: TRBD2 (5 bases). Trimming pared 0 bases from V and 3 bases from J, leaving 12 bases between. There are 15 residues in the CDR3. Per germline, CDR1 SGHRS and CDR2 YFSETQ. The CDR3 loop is CASSLGVGSKETQYF. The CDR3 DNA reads TGCGCCAGCAGCTTGGGTGTGGGGAGCAAAGAGACCCAGTACTTC.

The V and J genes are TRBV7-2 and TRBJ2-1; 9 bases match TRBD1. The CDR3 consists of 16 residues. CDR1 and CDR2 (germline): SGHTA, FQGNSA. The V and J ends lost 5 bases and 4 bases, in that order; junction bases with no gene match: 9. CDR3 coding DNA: TGTGCCAGCAGCCAACACGGGACAGGGACTTACAATGAGCAGTTCTTC. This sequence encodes CASSQHGTGTYNEQFF.

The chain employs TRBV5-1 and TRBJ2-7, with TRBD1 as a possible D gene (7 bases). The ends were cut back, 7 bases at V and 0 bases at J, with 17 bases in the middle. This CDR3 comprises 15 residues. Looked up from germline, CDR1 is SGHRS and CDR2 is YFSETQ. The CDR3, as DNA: TGCGCCAGCTGGAGGGGGCCGACCCTCTCCTACGAGCAGTACTTC. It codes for CASWRGPTLSYEQYF.

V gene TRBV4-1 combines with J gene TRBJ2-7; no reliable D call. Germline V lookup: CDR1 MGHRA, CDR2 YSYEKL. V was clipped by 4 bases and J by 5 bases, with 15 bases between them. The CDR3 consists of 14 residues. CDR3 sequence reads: CASSLILDAHEQYF. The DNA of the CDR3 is TGCGCCAGCAGCCTCATATTAGACGCTCACGAGCAGTACTTC.

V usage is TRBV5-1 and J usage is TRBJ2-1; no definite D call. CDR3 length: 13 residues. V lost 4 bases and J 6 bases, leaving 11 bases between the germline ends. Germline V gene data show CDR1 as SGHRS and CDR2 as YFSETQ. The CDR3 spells CASSGVPSNEQFF. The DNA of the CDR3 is TGCGCCAGCAGCGGCGTCCCTAGCAATGAGCAGTTCTTC.

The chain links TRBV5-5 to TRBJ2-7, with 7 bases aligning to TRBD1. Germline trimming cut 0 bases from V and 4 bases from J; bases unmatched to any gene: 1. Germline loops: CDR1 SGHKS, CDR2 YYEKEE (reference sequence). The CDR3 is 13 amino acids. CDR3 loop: CASSLGTGYEQYF. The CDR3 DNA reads TGTGCCAGCAGCTTGGGGACAGGATACGAGCAGTACTTC.

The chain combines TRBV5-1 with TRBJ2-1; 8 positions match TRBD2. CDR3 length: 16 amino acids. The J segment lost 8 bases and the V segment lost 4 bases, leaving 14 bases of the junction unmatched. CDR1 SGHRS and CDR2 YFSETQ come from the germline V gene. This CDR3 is CASSPWTSPSEDEQFF. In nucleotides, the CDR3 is TGCGCCAGCAGCCCCTGGACTAGCCCCTCTGAGGATGAGCAGTTCTTC.